This T cell receptor beta chain comes out of a study of blood T cell repertoires in COVID-19. In the study overall: The samples span acute and convalescent COVID-19 from the United States, Italy and Spain.

Germline CDR1 is LGHNA and CDR2 is YNFKEQ. This CDR3 has 16 residues. The V and J ends lost 0 bases and 2 bases respectively, with 10 bases between them. Libraries were prepared by immunoSEQ multiplex PCR; TCRdb keeps only in-frame clonotypes and omits some of them. The sample lists around 280,000 clones; 89% were seen once. This chain connects TRBV4-2 to TRBJ2-2; D is perhaps TRBD2 (5 bases). This receptor was identified in a woman aged 25 to 39 with COVID-19, enrolled during active disease. The specimen sequenced was peripheral blood. The CDR3, as DNA: TGTGCCAGCAGCCAAGATCGAGGAGGAAACACCGGGGAGCTGTTTTTT. As protein: CASSQDRGGNTGELFF.